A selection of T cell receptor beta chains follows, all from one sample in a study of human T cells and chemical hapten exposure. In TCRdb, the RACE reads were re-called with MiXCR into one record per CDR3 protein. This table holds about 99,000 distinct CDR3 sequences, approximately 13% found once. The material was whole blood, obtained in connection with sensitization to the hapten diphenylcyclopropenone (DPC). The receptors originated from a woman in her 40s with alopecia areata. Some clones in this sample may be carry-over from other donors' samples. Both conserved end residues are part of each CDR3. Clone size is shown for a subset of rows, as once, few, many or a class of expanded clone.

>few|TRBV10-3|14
CASLPGQVVSPLHF
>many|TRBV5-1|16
CASSLAGGTFAYEQYF
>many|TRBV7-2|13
CASSLSSYNEQFF
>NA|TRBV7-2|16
CASSLAGTRGTDTQYF
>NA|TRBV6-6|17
CASSYSGQREGPYEQYF
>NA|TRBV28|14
CASTPGQGNQPQHF
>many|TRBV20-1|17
CSARIPGLAGGMGEQFF
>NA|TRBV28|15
CASLPGVRYGTEAFF
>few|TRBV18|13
CASSPNSEETQYF
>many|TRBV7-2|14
CASSLQTGGDTQYF
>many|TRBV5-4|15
CASSLDRGPAYEQYF
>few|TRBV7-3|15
CASSLHRGGTGELFF
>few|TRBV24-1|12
CATSEYTDTQYF
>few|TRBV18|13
CASSPRGTDTQYF
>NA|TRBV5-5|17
CASSLALAGGSLYEQYF
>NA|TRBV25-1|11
CASSESLRQFF
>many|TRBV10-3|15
CAISESGQNNQPQHF